This TCR beta chain was found in a study of T cell responses to AZD1222 COVID-19 vaccine. Investigators merged groups given second doses at roughly 4 or roughly 12 weeks. V lost 1 base, J lost 3 bases, and 10 bases lay in between. Germline CDR1 and CDR2: SQVTM and ANQGSEA. This CDR3 has 13 amino acids. Profiled with immunoSEQ multiplex PCR; TCRdb holds only in-frame clones, not every one. The sample shows roughly 15,000 clones, over 60% of them seen only once. General study results and limits: Mostly white British, mostly female donors; authors suggested clonal diversity may be underestimated. Variant regions that are unmutated are reportedly the target of nearly half of spike-specific TCRs.

By its share, this clone is large (0.1 to 1%). The antigen is unknown. The material sequenced was peripheral blood, taken 28 days after the second AZD1222 dose. The chain carries TRBV29-1 and TRBJ2-7, with D tentatively TRBD2 (6 bases). The source of this sequence is an adult who received the AZD1222 COVID-19 vaccine. The CDR3 coding sequence is TGCAGCGTTGAAGGGGGGGAATTCTACGAGCAGTACTTC. It encodes CSVEGGEFYEQYF.